This T cell receptor beta chain was sequenced during a study of blood T cell repertoires in COVID-19. Turning to the study itself: The study drew acute and convalescent COVID-19 samples from the United States, Italy and Spain.

The V gene's germline CDR1 is SEHNR and CDR2 FQNEAQ (reference sequence). The V gene end was trimmed by 3 bases and the J gene end by 7 bases; junction bases not matched to a gene: 6. The CDR3 sequence is 15 residues long. Original processing methods: Nucleated cell number was recorded as an estimate derived from reference gene primer amplification. Profiled with immunoSEQ multiplex PCR; TCRdb holds only in-frame clones, not every one. The DNA gave D and trimming, while V, J and clone size come from that table. The data contain some 45,000 clones, more than 75% of them singletons. This TCR was recovered from a man aged 70 or older with active or convalescent COVID-19. The sample consisted of peripheral blood. The chain carries TRBV7-9 and TRBJ1-6; 7 nucleotides align to TRBD1. In nucleotides, the CDR3 is TGTGCCAGCAGCTTCATGCAGGGGGTAAATTCACCCCTCCACTTT. This translates into CASSFMQGVNSPLHF. The complete variable domain, with remaining parts taken from reference TRBV7-9 and TRBJ1-6, reads DTGVSQNPRHKITKRGQNVTFRCDPISEHNRLYWYRQTLGQGPEFLTYFQNEAQLEKSRLLSDRFSAERPKGSFSTLEIQRTEQGDSAMYLCASSFMQGVNSPLHFGNGTRLTVT.